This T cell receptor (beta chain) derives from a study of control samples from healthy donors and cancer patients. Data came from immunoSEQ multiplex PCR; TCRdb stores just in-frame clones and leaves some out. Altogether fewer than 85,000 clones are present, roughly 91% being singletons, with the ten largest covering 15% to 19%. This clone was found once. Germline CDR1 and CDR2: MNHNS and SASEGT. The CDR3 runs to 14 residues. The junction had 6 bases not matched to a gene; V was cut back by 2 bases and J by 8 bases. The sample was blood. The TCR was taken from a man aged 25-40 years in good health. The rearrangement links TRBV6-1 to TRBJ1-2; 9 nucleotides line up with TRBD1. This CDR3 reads CASSERGDRDGYTF. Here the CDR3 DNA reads TGTGCCAGCAGTGAAAGGGGGGACAGGGACGGCTACACCTTC.